Following are 26 T cell receptor beta chains from one sample sequenced in a study of Graves' ophthalmopathy and Graves' hyperthyroidism. Amplification targeted the TCR beta CDR3 regions, with RNA transcripts as the source material. HTBI primers served in a first-round RT-PCR, which a second-round multiplex PCR followed. From the multiplex PCR reads, TCRdb called clonotypes with MiXCR, one entry per CDR3 protein. Here the sample spans about 620,000 distinct CDR3 sequences, roughly 20% being singletons. Sequenced input: peripheral blood. The receptors here all came from a young woman with stable Graves' hyperthyroidism. Some clones in this sample may be carry-over from other donors' samples.

This clonotype turned up a few times. J is TRBJ1-1 and V is TRBV6-5; the D gene is possibly TRBD1 (6 bases). The CDR3 contains 15 residues. CDR1 and CDR2 (germline): MNHEY, SVGAGI. V lost 0 bases and J 4 bases, leaving 12 bases between the germline ends. The CDR3 nucleotides read TGTGCCAGCAGTTACTCGGGACACAAGATCACTGAAGCTTTCTTT. Protein product: CASSYSGHKITEAFF.

This chain's CDR3 is CASSEVRAGGPGTQYF. The CDR3 DNA is TGTGCCAGCAGTGAAGTGAGGGCAGGGGGTCCCGGGACCCAGTACTTC. The chain recombines TRBV6-1 with TRBJ2-5; TRBD1 agrees at 7 bases. CDR1 is MNHNS, CDR2 SASEGT, per germline. There are 16 residues in the CDR3. Trimming cost V 1 base and J 7 bases; bases outside gene matches: 12.

A note on this clonotype: A much bigger clone sits one base away, suggesting this may be a read error. The chain uses TRBV12-3 or TRBV12-4 and TRBJ2-5; 7 bases map to TRBD1. The CDR3 spans 16 residues. The CDR3 is CASSLDPGTARETKYF. In nucleotides, the CDR3 is TGTGCCAGCAGTTTAGACCCTGGGACAGCCCGAGAGACCAAGTACTTC.

This chain joins TRBV6-2 or TRBV6-3 and TRBJ1-5; D is unclear. This CDR3 has 14 amino acids. Per the germline V gene, CDR1 is MNHEY and CDR2 is SVGEGT. The V end lost 2 bases, the J end lost 6 bases, and 11 bases lay between the germline ends. CDR3 in DNA: TGTGCCAGCAGTTACCCCGACACCCTTCAGCCCCAGCATTTT. Translating it yields CASSYPDTLQPQHF.

This clonotype appeared once. V and J are TRBV6-1 and TRBJ1-6, with 9 bases fitting TRBD1. V was clipped by 8 bases and J by 4 bases; unmatched bases: 6. The CDR3 covers 15 residues. The germline V gene has CDR1 MNHNS and CDR2 SASEGT. The CDR3 here is CASAGGQGYNSPLHF. The CDR3 DNA follows: TGTGCCAGCGCGGGGGGACAGGGTTATAATTCACCCCTCCACTTT.

Many counts were recorded for this clonotype. V usage is TRBV30 and J usage is TRBJ2-7; tentative D call: TRBD1 (6 bases). The V end lost 4 bases, the J end lost 2 bases, and 18 bases lay between the germline ends. Germline values: CDR1 GTSNPN, CDR2 SVGIG (reference sequence). This CDR3 contains 15 residues. The CDR3 region has the DNA TGTGCCTGGACGGGACAAGGTGCCCCTACCTACGAGCAGTACTTC. Its translation: CAWTGQGAPTYEQYF.

This clonotype was recorded at least ten times. The genes are TRBV24-1 and TRBJ2-7, with 9 bases lining up with TRBD2. The CDR3 spans 16 residues. CDR1 is KGHDR, CDR2 SFDVKD, per germline. V was clipped by 5 bases and J by 2 bases; unmatched bases: 9. CDR3 nucleotide sequence: TGTGCCACCAGTGGCGGCGCGGGAGGGCCGGCCTACGAGCAGTACTTC. This codes for CATSGGAGGPAYEQYF.

The chain recombines TRBV7-2 with TRBJ1-1; D is uncertain. Germline CDR1 SGHTA, CDR2 FQGNSA. The CDR3 is 15 residues long. The V gene lost 6 bases and the J gene lost 6 bases, with 20 bases spanning the gap. CDR3 amino acids: CASSRPLGGWAEAFF. CDR3 nucleotide sequence: TGTGCCAGCAGTCGTCCCCTAGGCGGTTGGGCTGAAGCTTTCTTT.

This clonotype was observed a handful of times. Here the CDR3 reads CASSARQGPKSGANVLTF. CDR3 in DNA: TGTGCCAGCAGCGCCCGACAGGGTCCTAAATCTGGGGCCAACGTCCTGACTTTC. The chain combines TRBV7-8 with TRBJ2-6; 7 bases agree with TRBD1. V was clipped by 5 bases and J by 1 base; unmatched bases: 11. Germline-derived CDR1 and CDR2 are SGHVS and FQNEAQ. This CDR3 contains 18 residues.

This clonotype occurred many times. The chain links TRBV7-8 to TRBJ1-5, with a tentative D call TRBD1 (5 bases). This CDR3 region has 17 residues. Trimming cost V 4 bases and J 4 bases, with 20 bases left between them. The germline CDR1 and CDR2 sequences are SGHVS and FQNEAQ. The CDR3 reads CASSWQGRSFRNQPQHF. CDR3 in DNA: TGTGCCAGCAGCTGGCAGGGTCGTTCTTTTCGTAATCAGCCCCAGCATTTT.

V is TRBV20-1 and J is TRBJ2-5; 7 bases are a match to TRBD1. The CDR3 contains 14 residues. CDR1 and CDR2 from the germline V gene are DFQATT and SNEGSKA (reference sequence). Germline trimming cut 6 bases from V and 3 bases from J; bases unmatched to any gene: 10. CDR3 residues: CSATSGTEKETQYF. The CDR3 DNA reads TGCAGTGCAACGTCCGGGACAGAAAAAGAGACCCAGTACTTC.

Concerning this clonotype: Mismatch with germline at one junction end may stem from a read error. The rearrangement uses TRBV7-6 and TRBJ1-1; 8 bases fit TRBD1. This CDR3 is built from 13 residues. Germline values: CDR1 SGHVS, CDR2 FNYEAQ. CDR3 region: CASRGPKNTEAFF. The CDR3 nucleotides read TGTGCTAGCAGGGGGCCCAAGAACACTGAAGCTTTCTTT.

In this sample, this clonotype turned up many times. This chain links TRBV13 with TRBJ2-2; D unclear. Germline lookup yields CDR1 PRHDT and CDR2 FYEKMQ (reference sequence). Trimming stripped 1 base from V and 1 base from J, with 7 bases between. CDR3 length: 15 amino acids. The CDR3 DNA reads as TGTGCCAGCAGCTTAGACAGATTGAACACCGGGGAGCTGTTTTTT. Protein product: CASSLDRLNTGELFF.

A note on this clonotype: Since no conserved phenylalanine or tryptophan closes the CDR3, a read error is the likely cause. This chain links TRBV20-1 with TRBJ2-5; 9 nucleotides align to TRBD1. Germline-derived CDR1 and CDR2 are DFQATT and SNEGSKA (reference sequence). The CDR3 totals 13 residues. The V and J ends lost 6 bases and 9 bases, in that order; junction bases with no gene match: 11. Here the CDR3 DNA reads TGCAGTGCAGAAACAGGGGGCTGGGAGTCCCAGTACTAC. This sequence encodes CSAETGGWESQYY.

The J gene is TRBJ1-2, the V gene TRBV28, with D unresolved. Looked up from germline, CDR1 is MDHEN and CDR2 is SYDVKM. The ends were cut back, 5 bases at V and 10 bases at J, with 17 bases in the middle. The CDR3 consists of 13 residues. CDR3 residues: CASSRRGSTDYTF. CDR3 nucleotides: TGTGCCAGCAGTCGTCGGGGTTCCACCGACTACACCTTC.

This clonotype was observed at least ten times. The chain recombines TRBV6-1 with TRBJ2-2, with TRBD1 identical over 9 bases. CDR1 and CDR2 (germline): MNHNS, SASEGT. Trimming took 6 bases from V and 6 from J; bases not matched to a gene: 2. The CDR3 loop spans 13 amino acids. In nucleotides, the CDR3 is TGTGCCAGCAGAAGACAGGGGGCCGGGGAGCTGTTTTTT. Protein sequence: CASRRQGAGELFF.

This chain uses TRBV5-5 with TRBJ2-7; 7 nucleotides line up with TRBD1. This CDR3 has 14 residues. V shed 1 base, J shed 3 bases, and the junction held 4 bases outside the gene matches. Germline loops: CDR1 SGHKS, CDR2 YYEKEE (reference sequence). The CDR3 DNA sequence: TGTGCCAGCAGCTTGACCGGGGACAGCTACGAGCAGTACTTC. This encodes CASSLTGDSYEQYF.

This clonotype was detected ten times or more. The gene calls are TRBV12-3 or TRBV12-4 and TRBJ2-2; D may be TRBD2 (7 bases). This CDR3 contains 15 residues. Trimming removed 6 bases from V and 4 bases from J, with 15 bases in between. The chain's CDR3 is CASSRGARITGELFF. The CDR3 coding sequence is TGTGCCAGCAGCCGGGGGGCTCGTATCACCGGGGAGCTGTTTTTT.

This chain uses TRBV24-1 with TRBJ2-7, with 9 nucleotides matching TRBD2. The CDR3 totals 13 residues. V was clipped by 10 bases and J by 3 bases; unmatched bases: 6. CDR1 and CDR2 (germline): KGHDR, SFDVKD. The CDR3 coding sequence is TGTGCCACGGCAGCGGGAGGAGGCTACGAGCAGTACTTC. It encodes CATAAGGGYEQYF.

This clonotype appeared a few times. The CDR3 sequence is CASSEGGPPAYEQYF. CDR3 in DNA: TGTGCCAGCAGTGAGGGGGGCCCACCCGCCTACGAGCAGTACTTC. This rearrangement joins TRBV2 to TRBJ2-7; either TRBD1 or TRBD2 may supply D (6 bases each). There are 15 residues in the CDR3. CDR1 and CDR2 (germline): SNHLY, FYNNEI. The V end lost 3 bases, the J end lost 2 bases, and 14 bases lay between the germline ends.

Comments on this clonotype: The CDR3 carries no conserved terminal phenylalanine or tryptophan, so it likely arises from a read error. The genes are TRBV28 and TRBJ2-7; TRBD1 is a possible D gene (5 bases). Trimming shortened V by 3 bases and J by 6 bases, and 15 bases separated the two germline ends. Germline CDR1 and CDR2: MDHEN and SYDVKM. The CDR3 covers 14 residues. The CDR3 protein is CASSLPGTGREQYL. CDR3 in DNA: TGTGCCAGCAGTTTGCCCGGAACAGGTCGCGAGCAGTACCTC.

The chain recombines TRBV7-8 with TRBJ1-1, with D hard to call. Germline lookup yields CDR1 SGHVS and CDR2 FQNEAQ. Trimming took off 2 bases at V and 5 bases at J, with 12 bases between the two ends. This CDR3 comprises 14 residues. DNA of the CDR3: TGTGCCAGCAGCTTAAACGGGGTTAATACTGAAGCTTTCTTT. Amino acids: CASSLNGVNTEAFF.

As regards this clonotype: Germline and junction disagree at one end, which may indicate a read error. The rearrangement joins TRBV20-1 to TRBJ2-7; D may be TRBD1 or TRBD2 (5 bases each). The CDR3 runs 15 residues. Per germline, CDR1 DFQATT and CDR2 SNEGSKA (reference sequence). For the CDR3, the DNA is TGCAGTGCTGGAGATTTATCGAGGGGCGTCTACGAGCAGTACTTC. This sequence encodes CSAGDLSRGVYEQYF.

This clonotype was detected a few times. CDR3 coding DNA: TGTGCCAGCTCACCCCCCGGACGGATCTCTGGAAACACCATATATTTT. Encoded protein: CASSPPGRISGNTIYF. V and J are TRBV18 and TRBJ1-3; D not certain. Germline CDR1 and CDR2: KGHSH and LQKENI. This CDR3 region has 16 residues. The V gene lost 3 bases and the J gene lost 0 bases, with 12 bases spanning the gap.

This clonotype has a count of ten or more. The CDR3 DNA reads TGTGCCAGCAGTACCTGGACAGGGGGCGAGGGATCCACTGAAGCTTTCTTT. Translated: CASSTWTGGEGSTEAFF. The chain couples TRBV27 to TRBJ1-1; TRBD1 agrees at 11 bases. The V gene's germline CDR1 is MNHEY and CDR2 SMNVEV (reference sequence). This CDR3 is built from 17 residues. Unmatched junction bases numbered 12, after V lost 5 bases and J lost 4 bases.

This clonotype was observed a few times. The rearrangement links TRBV25-1 to TRBJ2-7, with no clear D. Trimming shortened V by 1 base and J by 3 bases, and 13 bases separated the two germline ends. This CDR3 contains 15 residues. Germline V CDR1 and CDR2: MGHDK, SYGVNS. The DNA for the CDR3 is TGTGCCAGCAGTGAATCTGGGGTCAGGTACTACGAGCAGTACTTC. It translates to CASSESGVRYYEQYF.